This TCR beta chain is from a study of cytomegalovirus exposure and HLA in healthy donors (dated 2017 in TCRdb). For context, the study as a whole: In an earlier analysis of under 600 of the donors, 276 Gb of sequence data and 90 million to 130 million unique TCR beta sequences from about 179 million T cells were reported. An early release that covered 640 HLA-typed donors contained approximately 300 gigabases of sequencing data and some 87 million unique TCR sequences. Of the 300 to 450 genotyped donors, approximately 80% fell in the genetic ancestry cluster associated with self-reported Caucasian donors. The study aimed to test whether cataloging public T cell receptors could reveal signatures of past pathogen exposure. The T cell repertoires of under 700 subjects were profiled by immunosequencing and related to cytomegalovirus serostatus. Along with the approximately 600-subject first cohort, a separate validation cohort of 120 different subjects was used. To predict cytomegalovirus infection status, the study brought together high-throughput TCR immunosequencing, statistical association of individual TCRs with disease status, and machine learning. To study patterns of TCR occurrence, a later analysis re-analyzed previously published TCR beta repertoires from just over 650 donors and added high-resolution HLA genotyping. Rather than drawing on any new phenotypic data, the later analysis identified candidate immune exposures from TCR beta sequences and the way those sequences occurred across donors. In an earlier analysis of 550 to 700 of the donors, high-throughput TCR beta sequencing was used to judge whether each TCR beta V gene segment behaved as functional or pseudogenic. Alongside the repertoire data, information on donor age, sex, ethnicity and CMV serostatus was compiled. Genome-wide SNP genotypes for about 60% of the roughly 670 donors were used in a later genetic analysis, which treated that subset as a discovery cohort. Every discovery cohort repertoire had been produced on one sequencing platform. Both class I and class II loci were covered by HLA typing, at four-digit resolution. The number of donors typed differed by locus, with about 620-630 for A, B, C, DRB1 and DQB1, approximately 500 for DQA1, 606 for DPA1, and around 450 for DPB1. A handful of DR-DQ haplotypes were treated as single units for association and clustering because of strong linkage in the cohort. Across approximately 400 genotyped donors of the cohort, an average of approximately 220,000 unique TCR beta nucleotide sequences per donor were sequenced, and roughly 20% of those sequences were non-productive. Here is what the overall study found, with its caveats: Broadly in line with IMGT annotations, most TCR beta V segments showed up in productive rearrangements about 87% or about 30% of the time in an earlier analysis of several hundred of the donors. In a later analysis, TCR association rates were found to vary across HLA loci, with the most associated TCRs seen for DRB1 alleles and the fewest for HLA-C alleles. The only immune exposure information available for the cohort was CMV serostatus. Roughly uniform sequencing depth across donors was assumed in presence/absence analyses, although this assumption may not hold. Because the 87-base-pair reads could not distinguish some IMGT-functional V segments, including TRBV6-2 and TRBV6-3, those segments were excluded. Most CMV-associated TCR beta chains appeared to be HLA-restricted in a later analysis, and the HLA associations seemed to be driven largely by CMV exposure. The classifier was reported to diagnose cytomegalovirus status with high specificity and sensitivity in both the original cohort and the validation cohort. In a later genetic analysis, fewer N-insertions in productive TCRs were reported among donors in an Asian-associated ancestry cluster than the roughly 700-donor mean. This cohort had only TCR beta chains sequenced, and the lack of alpha or paired-chain data limited which features could be detected. It was suggested by the authors that the approach could potentially be generalized to other disease states and immunological phenotypes. A cluster of highly shared sequence variants was judged likely to represent a technical artifact of the sequencing pipeline. Because HLA typing was unavailable for some donors at each locus, only the typed subset was used in association tests. When HLA alleles, especially DR and DQ, strongly co-occurred, attributing TCR associations to individual alleles was difficult. Compared with equally common non-associated chains, HLA-associated TCR beta chains in a later analysis were more clonally expanded and had lower generation probabilities. Because counts were too low, roughly 18 rarely observed V segments, including chromosome 9 orphons, were left out of the earlier analysis of about 620 of the donors. In the study, 150 to 200 TCR beta chains were listed as associated with cytomegalovirus. In vitro tests confirmed that three of the cytomegalovirus-associated TCR beta chains recognize cytomegalovirus antigens. At a false discovery rate of 0.05, a later analysis linked fewer than 20,000 TCR beta sequences to specific HLA alleles. Across donors, most TCR sequences were observed very rarely, whereas some public TCRs were present in many individuals. A further reported finding was that TCR beta sequences accurately predicted the HLA-A and HLA-B alleles for most subjects in the first cohort. According to a later analysis, parvovirus B19, influenza, CMV and Epstein-Barr virus appeared linked to several top co-occurrence clusters. In a later genetic analysis, a missense DCLRE1C variant was associated with V-gene and J-gene trimming of TCR beta chains, and the association was replicated in an independent cohort. Linkage disequilibrium might explain the correlated functional status among segregating V segments, but an unknown experimental factor could not be excluded.

CDR1 is given as SGDLS and CDR2 as YYNGEE, both from the germline V gene. The junction shows trimming of 0 bases on V and 5 bases on J, plus 17 bases between the germline ends. Including the terminal cysteine and phenylalanine, the CDR3 comprises 16 residues. The kept DNA is CDR3 alone, 48 bases in frame from the first base. The cohort was made up of under 800 healthy bone marrow donors. At the time of sampling, every cohort member was nominally healthy, though immune exposures that went unrecorded were likely present. The donor tested CMV seronegative and was one of the 352 seronegative cohort members. A peripheral blood sample was provided by each donor, and peripheral blood mononuclear cells were used for TCR beta sequencing. The Qiagen DNeasy Blood Extraction Kit was used to extract genomic DNA from the blood cell samples. Library preparation employed the immunoSEQ multiplex PCR assay. A mixture of 60 forward primers for TCR Vbeta segments and 13 reverse primers for TCR Jbeta segments was used in the multiplex PCR. Amplification of the CDR3 region of rearranged TCR beta genes was performed with a multiplex PCR assay on genomic DNA. The Illumina HiSeq System was used to sequence the amplified TCR beta libraries as 87-base-pair reads. The study's own analysis went as follows. A later analysis tallied 80 million to 95 million unique TCR beta chains across the approximately 670 repertoires, and around 9.9 million of those chains were shared by two or more donors. To remove PCR and sequencing errors, raw reads were error-corrected and collapsed into unique sequences using a nearest-neighbor algorithm that merged closely related sequences. V, D and J gene segments were assigned by aligning CDR3 sequences to IMGT reference sequences. For a sequence to be retained, at least a six-nucleotide match to both a V gene segment and a J gene segment was required. A rearrangement was called productive if the CDR3 had no stop codons and remained in frame with V and J, and every other rearrangement was called non-productive. CDR3 was defined according to IMGT convention as the region running from the second conserved V-encoded cysteine to the conserved J-encoded phenylalanine. In an earlier analysis of some 550 of the donors, sequences lacking an unambiguous match to a single V gene segment were excluded. An earlier analysis of a few hundred of the donors called V segments functional above 56.7% productive rearrangements and segregating when the between-donor standard deviation exceeded 5%. A statistical classification framework was built to diagnose cytomegalovirus status from the catalog of TCR beta chain sequences. V and J gene assignment, in a later analysis, came from comparing TCR nucleotide sequences with IMGT/GENE-DB human TR gene sequences. The TCRdist pipeline was used in a later analysis to assign CDR3 sequences and most-parsimonious VDJ recombination scenarios. In a later analysis, every TCR beta chain was defined by the combination of its CDR3 amino acid sequence and its V-gene family, and reads without a unique V-gene family were dropped. A later analysis removed several hundred highly shared, low-generation-probability nucleotide sequences to deal with suspected cross-contamination and a sequencing artifact. In a later analysis, a clonal expansion index for each public chain was calculated from normalized within-repertoire ranks of inferred template counts. Generation probabilities in a later analysis came from a VDJ recombination model fitted to out-of-frame rearrangements, and those results were checked against IGoR. In a later analysis, hypergeometric tests were used to score TCR-TCR, TCR-HLA and TCR-CMV co-occurrence, with a repertoire-size bias correction applied to TCR pairs. To estimate false discovery rates, a later analysis permuted the HLA or CMV assignments 20 times. A later analysis grouped co-occurring TCRs with DBSCAN, adding TCRdist sequence similarity when clustering within HLA-allele-positive subsets. For co-occurrence clustering, repertoires with fewer than 30,000 or more than 120,000 public chains were excluded, along with roughly five repertoires with anomalous nucleotide sharing. TCRdb took over this immuneACCESS table, retaining in-frame rearrangements with V and J assigned. Such tables are incomplete; in checked studies, under half of the missing clones stem from an unresolved V gene, and the remainder is unexplained. D and trimming were read from the DNA, whereas the V and J calls and clone size are those reported in that table. The sample table lists some 180,000 clones, more than 65% of them with a count of one. The top ten hold about 3% of the sample.

As to this clone: Its specific antigen is unknown. Per-nucleotide qualities are absent, and no much larger clonotype sits a single base away.

Sequenced: PBMCs. In this chain, TRBV9 is recombined with TRBJ2-5, with a tentative D gene TRBD2 over 6 matching bases. The sequence came from a female donor in good health and CMV-seronegative. At the DNA level, the sequence is TGTGCCAGCAGCGTAGGATGGCTAGCGCGAGGGGAGACCCAGTACTTC. The encoded protein is CASSVGWLARGETQYF.